A single sample is the source of the 26 T cell receptor beta chains below, sequenced in a study of cytomegalovirus exposure and HLA in healthy donors. It was with 60 Vbeta and 13 Jbeta primers that the PCR ran. Assay used: immunoSEQ multiplex PCR; TCRdb lists only in-frame clones, some missing. The table shows some 91,000 clones, with about 80% occurring only once. Sequencing input: PBMCs. Every receptor here comes from a woman aged 60-70 years in good health and CMV-seronegative.

The sample holds a few counts of this clone. The chain recombines TRBV28 with TRBJ1-2; tentatively, D is TRBD1 (6 bases). The ends were cut back, 10 bases at V and 10 bases at J, with 19 bases in the middle. CDR1 is MDHEN, CDR2 SYDVKM, per germline. The CDR3 is 12 amino acids. CDR3 region: CATEQDNRAYTF. For the CDR3, the DNA is TGTGCCACCGAACAGGATAACAGGGCCTACACCTTC.

The rearrangement links TRBV5-1 to TRBJ2-3; 10 bases agree with TRBD2. Germline values: CDR1 SGHRS, CDR2 YFSETQ. V dropped 3 bases and J dropped 13; count of bases not matched to a gene: 8. The CDR3 has 13 amino acids. CDR3 in DNA: TGCGCCAGCAGCTCCGGGACTAGCGACCCAAAGTATTTT. This codes for CASSSGTSDPKYF.

The chain carries TRBV28 and TRBJ2-3; tentatively, D is TRBD1 (5 bases). V gave up 2 bases and J gave up 2 bases, with 8 bases separating them. CDR3 size: 14 residues. CDR1 and CDR2 from the germline V gene are MDHEN and SYDVKM. The DNA for the CDR3 is TGTGCCAGCAGTTTAGGACAATTCACAGATACGCAGTATTTT. This gives the protein CASSLGQFTDTQYF.

This clone occurred once. The chain uses TRBV2 and TRBJ2-1; TRBD2 might be the D (6 bases). This CDR3 contains 14 residues. Deletions cut 6 bases from V and 3 bases from J, with 12 bases between. Germline values: CDR1 SNHLY, CDR2 FYNNEI. The CDR3 bases are TGTGCCAGCAGCCCTGACGGGAGCTACAATGAGCAGTTCTTC. It is translated as CASSPDGSYNEQFF.

The chain links TRBV11-2 to TRBJ2-3; TRBD1 is a possible D gene (6 bases). CDR3 length equals 17 residues. From germline, CDR1 is SGHAT and CDR2 FQNNGV. V was trimmed by 1 base and J by 0 bases, leaving 14 bases between them. This CDR3 reads CASSLVGTSTSTDTQYF. DNA for the CDR3: TGTGCCAGCAGCTTAGTAGGGACATCAACTAGCACAGATACGCAGTATTTT.

This clone was seen a single time. V usage is TRBV30 and J usage is TRBJ1-1, with TRBD1 matching over 7 bases. Germline V gives CDR1 GTSNPN, CDR2 SVGIG (reference sequence). Trimming cost V 3 bases and J 2 bases; bases outside gene matches: 6. This CDR3 contains 14 residues. The CDR3 loop reads CAWSSRTGNTEAFF. As DNA, the CDR3 is TGTGCCTGGAGCTCGAGGACAGGAAACACTGAAGCTTTCTTT.

The V and J genes are TRBV7-2 and TRBJ2-7, with D possibly TRBD2 on 5 matching bases. Looked up from germline, CDR1 is SGHTA and CDR2 is FQGNSA. V was clipped by 0 bases and J by 3 bases, with 12 bases between them. CDR3 size: 15 residues. The CDR3 sequence: CASSLAGPGGYEQYF. CDR3 bases: TGTGCCAGCAGCTTAGCGGGTCCTGGAGGCTACGAGCAGTACTTC.

This chain links TRBV7-9 with TRBJ2-2; D gene uncertain. Germline V lookup: CDR1 SEHNR, CDR2 FQNEAQ (reference sequence). V was trimmed by 2 bases and J by 5 bases, leaving 12 bases between them. The CDR3 has 15 amino acids. CDR3 sequence: CASSLLSPLTGELFF. CDR3 nucleotides: TGTGCCAGCAGCTTACTTTCCCCCCTAACCGGGGAGCTGTTTTTT.

CDR3 sequence: CASSQDSTGTGNTIYF. CDR3 nucleotide sequence: TGCGCCAGCAGCCAAGATAGTACCGGGACTGGAAACACCATATATTTT. The rearrangement joins TRBV4-3 to TRBJ1-3; D unresolved. The germline V and J ends were trimmed by 0 bases and 2 bases, with 11 bases remaining between them. The CDR3 runs to 16 residues. Per the germline V gene, CDR1 is LGHNA and CDR2 is YSLEER.

This clone was observed a handful of times. The rearrangement uses TRBV19 and TRBJ1-2; D is uncertain. This CDR3 comprises 16 residues. Germline V gives CDR1 LNHDA, CDR2 SQIVND (reference sequence). V shed 5 bases and J shed 2 bases, with 18 bases lying between them. The CDR3 DNA reads as TGTGCCAGTAGTTTTACCGACTGGGTCCCAAACTATGGCTACACCTTC. Translated, it gives CASSFTDWVPNYGYTF.

This chain uses TRBV5-1 with TRBJ2-7; 7 bases are shared with TRBD2. The CDR3 is 16 amino acids. V lost 4 bases, J lost 1 base, and 11 bases stayed unmatched. Germline V lookup: CDR1 SGHRS, CDR2 YFSETQ. The CDR3 coding sequence is TGCGCCAGCAGCCCGGGAGGTAAATTGGGGTCCTACGAGCAGTACTTC. This translates into CASSPGGKLGSYEQYF.

J is TRBJ2-5 and V is TRBV11-2; 12 bases fit TRBD2. Trimming cost V 4 bases and J 8 bases; bases outside gene matches: 11. The length of the CDR3 is 16 residues. The germline CDR1 and CDR2 sequences are SGHAT and FQNNGV. For the CDR3, the DNA is TGTGCCAGCAGCTCTCTAGCGGGAGGGACCTCGCAAACCCAGTACTTC. It yields the protein CASSSLAGGTSQTQYF.

In its sample, this clone was seen once. This rearrangement joins TRBV9 to TRBJ2-6; possibly TRBD2 for D (7 bases). Germline CDR1 SGDLS, CDR2 YYNGEE. This CDR3 contains 20 residues. With 3 bases removed from V and 3 bases from J, the gap between germline ends came to 25 bases. This CDR3 reads CASSGGGPGGGWGGANVLTF. The CDR3 region has the DNA TGTGCCAGCAGCGGGGGAGGGCCAGGAGGGGGTTGGGGTGGGGCCAACGTCCTGACTTTC.

The chain combines TRBV5-4 with TRBJ2-3; the D gene is possibly TRBD2 (5 bases). The CDR3 spans 14 residues. The V gene lost 2 bases and the J gene lost 5 bases, with 12 bases spanning the gap. Germline CDR1 SGHNT, CDR2 YYREEE (reference sequence). CDR3 sequence: CASSLGLAGDTQYF. CDR3 in DNA: TGTGCCAGCAGCTTAGGGCTAGCCGGAGATACGCAGTATTTT.

This sequence joins TRBV5-1 and TRBJ1-2; 9 nucleotides align to TRBD1. Trimming took 2 bases from V and 2 from J; bases not matched to a gene: 4. CDR1 SGHRS and CDR2 YFSETQ come from the germline V gene. This CDR3 region has 15 residues. The CDR3 coding sequence is TGCGCCAGCAGCTTCGAACAGGGGGCGAACTATGGCTACACCTTC. The encoded protein is CASSFEQGANYGYTF. The full variable domain, completed using reference TRBV5-1 and TRBJ1-2, is KAGVTQTPRYLIKTRGQQVTLSCSPISGHRSVSWYQQTPGQGLQFLFEYFSETQRNKGNFPGRFSGRQFSNSRSEMNVSTLELGDSALYLCASSFEQGANYGYTFGSGTRLTVV.

The rearrangement uses TRBV7-6 and TRBJ2-3, with 9 bases fitting TRBD2. J gave up 3 bases and V 2 bases, and 6 bases lay outside the gene matches. The germline V gene has CDR1 SGHVS and CDR2 FNYEAQ. The CDR3 consists of 16 residues. The CDR3 DNA reads as TGTGCCAGCAGCTTAACGGCGGGAGGGCCAACAGATACGCAGTATTTT. This encodes CASSLTAGGPTDTQYF.

This rearrangement joins TRBV11-2 to TRBJ2-1, with 8 bases identical to TRBD2. Germline loops: CDR1 SGHAT, CDR2 FQNNGV. The CDR3 spans 17 residues. The V segment lost 0 bases and the J segment 5 bases; nucleotides outside the gene matches: 9. CDR3 region: CASSLDPSGRANNEQFF. The CDR3 DNA follows: TGTGCCAGCAGCTTAGATCCCTCCGGGAGGGCCAACAATGAGCAGTTCTTC.

The chain recombines TRBV9 with TRBJ2-5; 7 bases align to TRBD1. CDR1 and CDR2 (germline): SGDLS, YYNGEE. The CDR3 is 15 residues long. V trimming: 0 bases; J trimming: 5 bases; junction bases outside the gene matches: 7. As DNA, the CDR3 is TGTGCCAGCAGCGTAGGGGGGCAGGGGGACGAGACCCAGTACTTC. Protein: CASSVGGQGDETQYF.

The chain employs TRBV5-6 and TRBJ2-3; possible D gene TRBD2, 6 bases. The germline CDR1 and CDR2 sequences are SGHDT and YYEEEE. The V and J ends lost 4 bases and 0 bases respectively, with 15 bases between them. The CDR3 sequence is 16 residues long. CDR3 loop: CASSLGLPRSTDTQYF. DNA for the CDR3: TGTGCCAGCAGCCTGGGACTCCCGCGAAGCACAGATACGCAGTATTTT.

The chain employs TRBV18 and TRBJ1-2, with D perhaps TRBD1 (6 bases). Trimming pared 1 base from V and 5 bases from J, leaving 11 bases between. The CDR3 consists of 14 residues. The germline gives CDR1 KGHSH, CDR2 LQKENI. The chain's CDR3 is CASSPRTGLYGYTF. The CDR3 coding sequence is TGTGCCAGCTCACCACGTACAGGGCTTTATGGCTACACCTTC.

The chain carries TRBV15 and TRBJ2-2; possible D gene TRBD2, 6 bases. The germline CDR1 and CDR2 sequences are LNHNV and YYDKDF (reference sequence). Trimming shortened V by 6 bases and J by 4 bases, and 12 bases separated the two germline ends. The CDR3 contains 14 residues. In DNA, the CDR3 is TGTGCCACCAGTCATTGGGAGGTCACCGGGGAGCTGTTTTTT. Amino acid sequence: CATSHWEVTGELFF.

The chain links TRBV5-3 to TRBJ2-1, with D tentatively TRBD2 (5 bases). TRBV5-3 is an ORF, and what it does is uncertain. The CDR3 runs 14 residues. The ends were cut back, 2 bases at V and 0 bases at J, with 6 bases in the middle. For the CDR3, the DNA is TGTGCCAGAAGCTTTGACTACTCCTACAATGAGCAGTTCTTC. Protein product: CARSFDYSYNEQFF.

The chain combines TRBV5-1 with TRBJ2-7; the D gene is possibly TRBD1 (5 bases). The V end was cut by 3 bases, the J end by 2 bases, with 9 bases between. The CDR3 spans 13 residues. Germline lookup yields CDR1 SGHRS and CDR2 YFSETQ. CDR3 nucleotides: TGCGCCAGCAGCTCACAGGAGACCTACGAGCAGTACTTC. The encoded protein is CASSSQETYEQYF.

This chain uses TRBV19 with TRBJ2-1; 9 bases align to TRBD1. The CDR3 length is 15 residues. The germline V gene has CDR1 LNHDA and CDR2 SQIVND (reference sequence). Germline trimming cut 7 bases from V and 2 bases from J; bases unmatched to any gene: 6. CDR3 sequence reads: CASNPTGGTYNEQFF. CDR3 bases: TGTGCCAGTAACCCAACAGGGGGCACCTACAATGAGCAGTTCTTC.

The gene calls are TRBV2 and TRBJ2-3; 9 bases map to TRBD1. The J segment lost 2 bases and the V segment lost 4 bases, leaving 7 bases of the junction unmatched. The CDR3 loop spans 16 amino acids. Germline values: CDR1 SNHLY, CDR2 FYNNEI. CDR3: CASSGMGTGYTDTQYF. The CDR3 DNA is TGTGCCAGCAGTGGGATGGGGACAGGGTACACAGATACGCAGTATTTT.

In its sample, this clone was seen once. The genes are TRBV5-1 and TRBJ1-2; no clear D. V lost 3 bases and J lost 8, with 11 bases in between. The CDR3 totals 12 residues. Germline CDR1 and CDR2: SGHRS and YFSETQ. DNA for the CDR3: TGCGCCAGCAGCTGGGAGGGTCGAGGCTACACCTTC. Protein product: CASSWEGRGYTF.